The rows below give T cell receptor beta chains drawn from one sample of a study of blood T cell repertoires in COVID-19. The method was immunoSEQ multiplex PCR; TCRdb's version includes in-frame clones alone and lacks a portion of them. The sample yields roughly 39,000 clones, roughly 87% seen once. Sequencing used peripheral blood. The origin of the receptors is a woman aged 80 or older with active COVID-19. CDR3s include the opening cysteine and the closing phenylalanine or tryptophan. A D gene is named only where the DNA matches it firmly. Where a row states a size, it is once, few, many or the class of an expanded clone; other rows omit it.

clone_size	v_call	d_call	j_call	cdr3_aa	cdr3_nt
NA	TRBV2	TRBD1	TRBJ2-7	CAGGQAASYEQYF	TGTGCCGGGGGACAGGCGGCCTCCTACGAGCAGTACTTC
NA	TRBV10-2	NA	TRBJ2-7	CASSESRDRGSEQYF	TGCGCCAGCAGTGAGTCCCGGGATAGGGGGTCCGAGCAGTACTTC
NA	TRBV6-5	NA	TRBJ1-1	CASKASSGVGTEAFF	TGTGCCAGCAAAGCCTCATCAGGGGTGGGCACTGAAGCTTTCTTT
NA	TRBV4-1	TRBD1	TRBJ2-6	CASSPGQGGFSGANVLTF	TGCGCCAGCAGCCCCGGACAGGGGGGGTTCTCTGGGGCCAACGTCCTGACTTTC
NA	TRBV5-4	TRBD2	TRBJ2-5	CASSVAGGYRTQYF	TGTGCCAGCAGCGTAGCGGGGGGGTACAGGACCCAGTACTTC
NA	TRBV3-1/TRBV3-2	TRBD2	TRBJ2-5	CASSPYAGGQETQYF	TGTGCCAGCAGCCCATACGCGGGGGGGCAGGAGACCCAGTACTTC
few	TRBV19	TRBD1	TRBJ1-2	CASSTDRINYGYTF	TGTGCCAGTAGTACGGACAGGATCAACTATGGCTACACCTTC
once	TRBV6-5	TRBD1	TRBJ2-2	CASSSIGTENTGELFF	TGTGCCAGCAGTTCTATCGGGACAGAGAACACCGGGGAGCTGTTTTTT
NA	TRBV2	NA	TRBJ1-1	CASSEGLNTEAFF	TGTGCCAGCAGTGAAGGGCTGAACACTGAAGCTTTCTTT
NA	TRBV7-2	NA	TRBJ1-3	CASSLVRGSGNTIYF	TGTGCCAGCAGCTTAGTTAGGGGCTCTGGAAACACCATATATTTT
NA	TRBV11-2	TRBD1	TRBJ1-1	CASSSTRDSEAFF	TGTGCCAGCAGCTCCACTAGGGACAGTGAAGCTTTCTTT
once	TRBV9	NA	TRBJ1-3	CASSATGPFSGNTIYF	TGTGCCAGCAGCGCCACAGGGCCCTTCTCTGGAAACACCATATATTTT
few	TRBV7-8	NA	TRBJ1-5	CASSLHPTGPQHF	TGTGCCAGCAGTCTCCATCCGACGGGGCCCCAGCATTTT
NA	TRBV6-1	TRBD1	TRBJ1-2	CASSETGNYGYTF	TGTGCCAGCAGTGAGACAGGGAACTATGGCTACACCTTC
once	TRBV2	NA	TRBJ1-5	CASSEAPLGGPQHF	TGTGCCAGCAGTGAAGCACCCCTCGGGGGGCCCCAGCATTTT
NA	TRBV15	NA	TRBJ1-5	CATSRGGAGGLCF	TGTGCCACCAGCCGGGGCGGGGCGGGGGGTTTGTGTTTT
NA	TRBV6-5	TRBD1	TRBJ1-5	CASNTGQLNQPQHF	TGTGCCAGCAATACGGGACAGCTTAATCAGCCCCAGCATTTT
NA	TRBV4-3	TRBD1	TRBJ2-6	CASSQAYLTGARGANVLTF	TGCGCCAGCAGCCAAGCCTATTTAACAGGGGCGCGGGGGGCCAACGTCCTGACTTTC
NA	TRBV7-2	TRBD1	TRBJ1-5	CASSSGQGYSNQPQHF	TGTGCCAGCAGCTCGGGACAGGGCTATAGCAATCAGCCCCAGCATTTT
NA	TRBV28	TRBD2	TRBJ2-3	CASSRSGGRTDTQYF	TGTGCCAGCAGCCGAAGCGGGGGGCGCACAGATACGCAGTATTTT
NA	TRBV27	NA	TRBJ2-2	CASSLAGKTGELFF	TGTGCCAGCAGTTTGGCGGGAAAGACCGGGGAGCTGTTTTTT
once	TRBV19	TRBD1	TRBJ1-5	CASSVTGGWDNQPQHF	TGTGCCAGTAGTGTTACAGGGGGATGGGACAATCAGCCCCAGCATTTT
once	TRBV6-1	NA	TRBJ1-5	CASSEQGDQPQHF	TGTGCCAGCAGTGAACAGGGTGATCAGCCCCAGCATTTT
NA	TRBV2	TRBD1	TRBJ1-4	CASSSPDRGNEKLFF	TGTGCCAGCTCGAGTCCGGACAGGGGCAATGAAAAACTGTTTTTT
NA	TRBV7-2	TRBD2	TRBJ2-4	CASSVTSGGGFWYF	TGTGCCAGCAGCGTAACTAGCGGGGGGGGCTTTTGGTACTTC
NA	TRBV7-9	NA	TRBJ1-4	CASSLAIETEKLFF	TGTGCCAGCAGCTTAGCCATAGAAACCGAAAAACTGTTTTTT
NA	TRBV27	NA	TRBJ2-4	CASSSRGGRAKNIQYF	TGTGCCAGCAGTTCCCGGGGTGGCAGGGCCAAAAACATTCAGTACTTC
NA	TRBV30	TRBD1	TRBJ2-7	CAWGQGINEQYF	TGTGCCTGGGGACAGGGAATAAACGAGCAGTACTTC
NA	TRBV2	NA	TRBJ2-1	CATEGAGPYNEQFF	TGTGCCACAGAAGGGGCAGGGCCCTACAATGAGCAGTTCTTC
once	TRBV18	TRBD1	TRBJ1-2	CASSSGTGALAAKAF	TGTGCCAGCTCATCCGGGACAGGGGCCTTGGCGGCGAAGGCCTTC
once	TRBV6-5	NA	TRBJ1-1	CASSYRGNTEAFF	TGTGCCAGCAGTTACAGGGGGAACACTGAAGCTTTCTTT
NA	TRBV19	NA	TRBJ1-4	CASGQGRNEKLFF	TGTGCCAGTGGGCAGGGAAGGAATGAAAAACTGTTTTTT
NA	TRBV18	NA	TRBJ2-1	CASSLKLLINRQNEQFF	TGTGCCAGCTCACTAAAGCTCTTGATTAACCGACAAAATGAGCAGTTCTTC
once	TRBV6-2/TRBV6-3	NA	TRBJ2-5	CASSYSLGGSQETQYF	TGTGCCAGCAGTTACTCCCTTGGGGGCAGCCAAGAGACCCAGTACTTC
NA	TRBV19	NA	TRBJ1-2	CASSPQGPPGYTF	TGTGCCAGTAGTCCACAGGGACCTCCTGGCTACACCTTC
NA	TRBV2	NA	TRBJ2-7	CASSDTYEQYF	TGTGCCAGCAGTGATACCTACGAGCAGTACTTC
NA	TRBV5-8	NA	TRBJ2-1	CASSFRRGNEQFF	TGTGCCAGCAGCTTTCGGAGGGGTAATGAGCAGTTCTTC
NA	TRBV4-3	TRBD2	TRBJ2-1	CASSQVSGLAGDNEQFF	TGCGCCAGCAGCCAAGTTTCAGGACTAGCGGGGGACAATGAGCAGTTCTTC
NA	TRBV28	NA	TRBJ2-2	CASSLSAGWSGELFF	TGTGCCAGCAGTTTATCTGCAGGGTGGTCCGGGGAGCTGTTTTTT
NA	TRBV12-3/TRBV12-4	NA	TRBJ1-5	CASSPGVHQPQHF	TGTGCCAGCTCGCCGGGGGTTCATCAGCCCCAGCATTTT
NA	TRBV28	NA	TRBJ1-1	CASSRGTEAFF	TGTGCCAGCAGCCGAGGAACTGAAGCTTTCTTT